This is a list of T cell receptor beta chains from one sample in a study of T cells in Graves' hyperthyroidism and ophthalmopathy. A single record per CDR3 protein comes from TCRdb applying MiXCR to the multiplex PCR reads. Among some 300,000 distinct CDR3 sequences listed, 13% were seen once. The source material was blood. The source of these receptors is a woman aged 25 to 39 with Graves' hyperthyroidism that later progressed to Graves' ophthalmopathy. Both conserved end residues are part of each CDR3. The D gene is left open where the match is weak. Size is stated for part of the rows, as once, few or many counts, or as a class when the clone is expanded.

CDR3aa,CDR3nt,j_gene,abundance,d_gene,v_gene
CASSLIGTGHEKLFF,TGTGCCAGCAGCCTGATCGGGACAGGGCATGAAAAACTGTTTTTT,TRBJ1-4,many,TRBD1,TRBV6-1
CASSFSPRDNTDTQYF,TGTGCCAGCAGTTTCAGCCCGAGGGATAACACAGATACGCAGTATTTT,TRBJ2-3,many,.,TRBV28
CASSEGRTGIEQYF,TGTGCCAGCAGTGAAGGGCGGACAGGCATCGAGCAGTACTTC,TRBJ2-7,few,TRBD1,TRBV2
CSAKRDTSYEQYF,TGCAGTGCTAAACGGGACACTAGCTACGAGCAGTACTTC,TRBJ2-7,many,.,TRBV20-1
CASSPTVRATGELFF,TGTGCCAGCAGCCCAACAGTAAGGGCCACCGGGGAGCTGTTTTTT,TRBJ2-2,few,.,TRBV13
CASSDPLGVQPQHF,TGTGCCAGCAGTGATCCTCTGGGGGTCCAGCCCCAGCATTTT,TRBJ1-5,many,.,TRBV25-1
CATSRGSVYGYTF,TGTGCCACCAGCAGGGGCTCTGTCTATGGCTACACCTTC,TRBJ1-2,many,.,TRBV15
CASSLRWIEGSNQPQHF,TGTGCCAGCAGTTTGCGATGGATCGAGGGTAGCAATCAGCCCCAGCATTTT,TRBJ1-5,many,.,TRBV12-3/TRBV12-4
CASSPGHYEQYF,TGTGCCAGCAGCCCGGGCCACTACGAGCAGTACTTC,TRBJ2-7,many,.,TRBV7-8
CASSSLTGGGETQYF,TGTGCCAGCAGTTCCCTCACAGGGGGAGGGGAGACCCAGTACTTC,TRBJ2-5,many,.,TRBV6-1
CAWSVDGSGNQPQHF,TGTGCCTGGAGTGTGGACGGTAGTGGCAATCAGCCCCAGCATTTT,TRBJ1-5,many,.,TRBV30
CASSYSVAGTNTGELFF,TGTGCCAGCAGTTACTCGGTAGCGGGAACGAACACCGGGGAGCTGTTTTTT,TRBJ2-2,many,TRBD2,TRBV6-5
CASSSRGEQFF,TGTGCCAGCAGTTCACGGGGGGAGCAGTTCTTC,TRBJ2-1,many,.,TRBV6-2/TRBV6-3
CASSQEFSTDTQYF,TGTGCCAGCAGCCAAGAGTTTAGCACAGATACGCAGTATTTT,TRBJ2-3,few,.,TRBV14
CASSRSGTRSYEQYF,TGTGCCAGCAGTCGATCCGGGACAAGATCCTACGAGCAGTACTTC,TRBJ2-7,many,.,TRBV6-2/TRBV6-3
CASSLSNSPLHF,TGTGCCAGCAGCTTGAGTAATTCACCCCTCCACTTT,TRBJ1-6,once,.,TRBV11-1
CASSYFVPTERNYGYTF,TGTGCCAGCAGTTATTTTGTTCCGACAGAGCGAAACTATGGCTACACCTTC,TRBJ1-2,.,.,TRBV6-2/TRBV6-3
CASSPQEVNEQYF,TGTGCCAGCTCACCACAGGAGGTTAACGAGCAGTACTTC,TRBJ2-7,many,.,TRBV18
CASSVITSGRAGELFF,TGTGCCAGCAGCGTTATAACTAGCGGGAGGGCCGGGGAGCTGTTTTTT,TRBJ2-2,many,TRBD2,TRBV7-2
CATGGVSTDTQYF,TGTGCCACAGGGGGGGTTAGCACAGATACGCAGTATTTT,TRBJ2-3,few,.,TRBV6-1
CSARPPGGQGWGYTF,TGCAGTGCTAGACCACCAGGGGGGCAGGGCTGGGGCTACACCTTC,TRBJ1-2,many,TRBD1,TRBV20-1
CASSVESAGGSGELFF,TGTGCCAGCAGCGTAGAGTCTGCGGGAGGGTCCGGGGAGCTGTTTTTT,TRBJ2-2,.,TRBD2,TRBV9
CASSWGQGTNTEAFF,TGTGCCAGCAGCTGGGGACAGGGGACGAACACTGAAGCTTTCTTT,TRBJ1-1,many,TRBD1,TRBV12-3/TRBV12-4
CASTDQDTQYF,TGTGCCAGCACCGACCAAGATACGCAGTATTTT,TRBJ2-3,many,.,TRBV12-3/TRBV12-4
CASPPGLDLYEQYF,TGTGCCAGTCCCCCGGGACTAGACCTCTACGAGCAGTACTTC,TRBJ2-7,.,TRBD2,TRBV6-4
CASSWTEVVISNEQFF,TGCGCCAGCAGCTGGACCGAAGTAGTTATTAGCAATGAGCAGTTCTTC,TRBJ2-1,many,.,TRBV5-1
CSAREGGLSSYNEQFF,TGCAGTGCTAGAGAGGGGGGACTGAGCTCCTACAATGAGCAGTTCTTC,TRBJ2-1,.,.,TRBV20-1
CASRLQEPYGYTF,TGTGCCAGCAGGCTACAGGAGCCATATGGCTACACCTTC,TRBJ1-2,many,.,TRBV7-2
CASSAIGQPQHF,TGTGCCAGCAGTGCGATCGGTCAGCCCCAGCATTTT,TRBJ1-5,many,.,TRBV27
CASSGTAASLQETQYF,TGTGCCAGCAGCGGGACGGCGGCTAGCCTCCAAGAGACCCAGTACTTC,TRBJ2-5,.,.,TRBV9
CSVETHWETQYF,TGCAGCGTTGAAACTCATTGGGAGACCCAGTACTTC,TRBJ2-5,many,.,TRBV29-1
CASSVGNHVDAEAFF,TGTGCCAGCAGTGTCGGTAACCATGTGGATGCTGAAGCTTTCTTT,TRBJ1-1,.,.,TRBV6-1
CASSAATGRNEQFF,TGTGCCAGCAGCGCGGCGACAGGGCGGAATGAGCAGTTCTTC,TRBJ2-1,many,TRBD1,TRBV7-9
CASSGAGGLLNEQFF,TGTGCCAGCAGTGGCGCGGGAGGGCTATTAAATGAGCAGTTCTTC,TRBJ2-1,.,TRBD2,TRBV6-1
CASSLLAGPIETQYF,TGTGCCAGCAGTTTACTAGCGGGACCGATAGAGACCCAGTACTTC,TRBJ2-5,many,TRBD2,TRBV28
CSARGDRGNSPLHF,TGCAGTGCTAGAGGGGACAGGGGAAATTCACCCCTCCACTTT,TRBJ1-6,.,TRBD1,TRBV20-1
CSAMAGGNSYEQYF,TGCAGTGCTATGGCGGGAGGCAACTCCTACGAGCAGTACTTC,TRBJ2-7,many,TRBD2,TRBV20-1
CASSRDRGGETQYF,TGTGCCAGCAGCCGAGACAGGGGAGGAGAGACCCAGTACTTC,TRBJ2-5,many,TRBD1,TRBV7-9
CASSPSRGVRYEQYF,TGTGCCAGCAGCCCCTCCCGGGGGGTACGCTACGAGCAGTACTTC,TRBJ2-7,.,TRBD2,TRBV6-1
CASSTHQHDEQFF,TGTGCCAGCAGCACCCATCAACACGATGAGCAGTTCTTC,TRBJ2-1,many,.,TRBV9
CASAGQILNTEAFF,TGTGCCAGCGCGGGACAGATATTGAACACTGAAGCTTTCTTT,TRBJ1-1,many,TRBD1,TRBV12-3/TRBV12-4
CASSLDRAANTEAFF,TGTGCCAGCAGCTTAGATAGGGCGGCGAACACTGAAGCTTTCTTT,TRBJ1-1,many,.,TRBV11-2
CASRPGHPYEQYF,TGTGCCAGCCGACCGGGCCATCCTTACGAGCAGTACTTC,TRBJ2-7,.,.,TRBV28
CASSNVRDTQYF,TGTGCCAGCAGCAACGTAAGGGATACGCAGTATTTT,TRBJ2-3,many,.,TRBV12-3/TRBV12-4
CASSQDQAGSSSGSYNEQFF,TGCGCCAGCAGCCAAGATCAGGCAGGGTCCTCTAGCGGGAGTTACAATGAGCAGTTCTTC,TRBJ2-1,.,TRBD2,TRBV7-2
CASSLTSPYEQYF,TGTGCCAGCAGTCTCACCTCGCCCTACGAGCAGTACTTC,TRBJ2-7,.,.,TRBV28
CASSPDETGTLLTDTQYF,TGTGCCAGCAGCCCAGATGAGACAGGGACCCTCCTCACAGATACGCAGTATTTT,TRBJ2-3,many,TRBD1,TRBV7-2
CASSARTASTDTQYF,TGTGCCAGCAGTGCGAGGACAGCTAGCACAGATACGCAGTATTTT,TRBJ2-3,many,.,TRBV12-3/TRBV12-4
CASSQELGPVEQFF,TGCGCCAGCAGCCAAGAGCTCGGTCCGGTTGAGCAGTTCTTC,TRBJ2-1,few,.,TRBV4-1
CASSLELAGTDTQYF,TGTGCCAGCAGCTTAGAACTAGCGGGCACAGATACGCAGTATTTT,TRBJ2-3,many,TRBD2,TRBV7-9
CSARSDRVMNTEAFF,TGCAGTGCTAGGTCGGACAGGGTAATGAACACTGAAGCTTTCTTT,TRBJ1-1,few,TRBD1,TRBV20-1
CASSQPTSGRKYEQYF,TGTGCCAGCAGCCAGCCGACTAGCGGGAGGAAATACGAGCAGTACTTC,TRBJ2-7,many,TRBD2,TRBV3-1
CASSFFSTGELFF,TGTGCCAGCAGTTTCTTTAGCACCGGGGAGCTGTTTTTT,TRBJ2-2,few,.,TRBV27
CASSYTSGSTDTQYF,TGTGCCAGCAGTTACACTAGCGGGAGCACAGATACGCAGTATTTT,TRBJ2-3,many,TRBD2,TRBV6-2/TRBV6-3
CAWNPGGPGVNEQFF,TGTGCCTGGAACCCGGGAGGGCCCGGTGTAAATGAGCAGTTCTTC,TRBJ2-1,many,TRBD2,TRBV30